This T cell receptor beta chain was documented in a study of T cell responses to AZD1222 COVID-19 vaccine. Germline lookup yields CDR1 MDHEN and CDR2 SYDVKM. The CDR3 has 13 amino acids. Trimming took 2 bases from V and 7 from J, leaving 11 bases between them. Concerning this clone itself: The antigen is not known.

Findings of the study overall: In the spike-specific TCR repertoire, nearly half reportedly target unmutated variant regions. With two AZD1222 doses given, Spike-specific TCR breadth and depth both rose. Only a handful of people who got AZD1222 tested seropositive at baseline.

Clones were read by immunoSEQ multiplex PCR, and TCRdb kept only the in-frame ones, dropping some. The repertoire has around 170,000 clones, approximately 90% of them found once; the top ten carry over 1.2%. Material: peripheral blood, obtained on day 0 of AZD1222 vaccination. This chain connects TRBV28 to TRBJ1-1; no definite D call. This TCR was sampled from an adult in good health. CDR3 DNA sequence: TGTGCCAGCAGTTTAAAGGGTAAAGGTGAAGCTTTCTTT. This encodes CASSLKGKGEAFF. The variable domain in full, with the rest retrieved from reference TRBV28 and TRBJ1-1, is DVKVTQSSRYLVKRTGEKVFLECVQDMDHENMFWYRQDPGLGLRLIYFSYDVKMKEKGDIPEGYSVSREKKERFSLILESASTNQTSMYLCASSLKGKGEAFFGQGTRLTVV.